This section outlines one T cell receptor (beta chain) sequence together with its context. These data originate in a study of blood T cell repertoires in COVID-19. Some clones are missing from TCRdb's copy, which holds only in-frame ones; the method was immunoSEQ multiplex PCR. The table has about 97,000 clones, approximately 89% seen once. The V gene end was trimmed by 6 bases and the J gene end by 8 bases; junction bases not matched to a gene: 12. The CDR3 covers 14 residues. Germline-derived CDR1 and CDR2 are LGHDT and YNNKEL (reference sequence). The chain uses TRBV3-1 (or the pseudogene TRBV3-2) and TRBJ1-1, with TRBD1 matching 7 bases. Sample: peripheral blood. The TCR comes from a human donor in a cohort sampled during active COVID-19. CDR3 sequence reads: CASRHADREGEAFF. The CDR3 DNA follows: TGTGCCAGCAGGCACGCAGACAGGGAAGGCGAAGCTTTCTTT.